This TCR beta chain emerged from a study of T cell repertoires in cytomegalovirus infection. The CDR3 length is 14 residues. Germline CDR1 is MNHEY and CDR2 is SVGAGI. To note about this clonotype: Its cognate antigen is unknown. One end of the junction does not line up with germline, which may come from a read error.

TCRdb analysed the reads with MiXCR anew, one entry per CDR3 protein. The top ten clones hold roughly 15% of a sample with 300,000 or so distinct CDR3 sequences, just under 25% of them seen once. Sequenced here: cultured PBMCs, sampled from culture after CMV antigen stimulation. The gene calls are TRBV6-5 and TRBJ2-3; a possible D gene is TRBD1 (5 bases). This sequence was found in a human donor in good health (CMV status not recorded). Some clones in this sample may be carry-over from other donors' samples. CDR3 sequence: CASSLSGLTGTQYF. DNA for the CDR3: TGTGCCAGCAGCCTATCAGGCCTCACAGGTACGCAGTATTTT.